The present T cell receptor beta chain was sequenced within a study of control samples from healthy donors and cancer patients. Germline V gene lookup returns CDR1 SGHRS and CDR2 YFSETQ. This CDR3 contains 13 residues. V dropped 0 bases and J dropped 2 bases, with 5 bases sitting between them. Produced via immunoSEQ multiplex PCR; TCRdb's table is partial and in-frame only. The table has 45,000 to 60,000 clones, around 94% seen once. The sample taken for sequencing was blood. This sequence joins TRBV5-1 and TRBJ1-2; no reliable D call. This clonotype originated in a young man in good health. CDR3 nucleotide sequence: TGCGCCAGCAGCTTGGACGAAAACTATGGCTACACCTTC. Protein: CASSLDENYGYTF.